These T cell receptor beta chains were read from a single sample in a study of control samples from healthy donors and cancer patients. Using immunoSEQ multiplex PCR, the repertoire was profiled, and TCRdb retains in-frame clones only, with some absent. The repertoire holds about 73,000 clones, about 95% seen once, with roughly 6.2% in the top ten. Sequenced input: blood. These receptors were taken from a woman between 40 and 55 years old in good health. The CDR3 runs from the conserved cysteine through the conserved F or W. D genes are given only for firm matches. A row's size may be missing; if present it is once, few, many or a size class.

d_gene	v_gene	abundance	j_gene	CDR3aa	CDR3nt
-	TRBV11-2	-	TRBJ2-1	CASSLSALNNEQFF	TGTGCCAGCAGCTTATCTGCCCTAAACAATGAGCAGTTCTTC
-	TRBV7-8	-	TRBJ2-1	CASSLARGVGRQFF	TGTGCCAGCAGCTTAGCTAGAGGAGTAGGCAGACAGTTCTTC
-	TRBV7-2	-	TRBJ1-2	CASSLGAFLGYGYTF	TGTGCCAGCAGCTTAGGGGCATTTTTAGGCTATGGCTACACCTTC
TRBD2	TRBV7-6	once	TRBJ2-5	CASSLAGGIWETQYF	TGTGCCAGCAGCTTAGCGGGAGGGATTTGGGAGACCCAGTACTTC
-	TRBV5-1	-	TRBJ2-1	CASSLAARWNNEQFF	TGCGCCAGCAGCTTGGCAGCACGCTGGAACAATGAGCAGTTCTTC
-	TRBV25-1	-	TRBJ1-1	CASSEGPTEAFF	TGTGCCAGCAGTGAGGGGCCTACTGAAGCTTTCTTT
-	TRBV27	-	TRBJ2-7	CASSLYPSDSSYEQYF	TGTGCCAGCAGTTTATACCCGTCCGACAGCTCCTACGAGCAGTACTTC
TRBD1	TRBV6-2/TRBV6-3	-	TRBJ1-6	CASSTGTGASPLHF	TGTGCCAGCAGCACCGGGACAGGGGCTTCACCCCTCCACTTT
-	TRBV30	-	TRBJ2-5	CAWRGLRQETQYF	TGTGCCTGGAGGGGACTCCGCCAAGAGACCCAGTACTTC
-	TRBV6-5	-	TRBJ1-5	CASRQGYSNQPQHF	TGTGCCAGCAGACAGGGCTATAGCAATCAGCCCCAGCATTTT
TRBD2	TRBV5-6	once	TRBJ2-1	CASSPTVRAGALSFHEQFF	TGTGCCAGCAGCCCCACCGTAAGAGCGGGGGCCCTGTCGTTCCATGAGCAGTTCTTC
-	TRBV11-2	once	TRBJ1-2	CASSRLAVANYGYTF	TGTGCCAGCAGCCGCCTGGCAGTCGCGAACTATGGCTACACCTTC
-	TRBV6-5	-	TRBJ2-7	CASTQTRASYEQYF	TGTGCCAGCACCCAAACGAGGGCCTCCTACGAGCAGTACTTC
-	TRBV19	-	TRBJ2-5	CASSIHPGSEQETQYF	TGTGCCAGTAGTATCCATCCAGGGAGCGAACAAGAGACCCAGTACTTC
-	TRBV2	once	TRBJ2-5	CASSEGRETQYF	TGTGCCAGCAGTGAAGGCAGAGAGACCCAGTACTTC
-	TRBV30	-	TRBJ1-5	CAWSAGFSSSNQPQHF	TGTGCCTGGAGTGCCGGATTTTCCAGTAGCAATCAGCCCCAGCATTTT
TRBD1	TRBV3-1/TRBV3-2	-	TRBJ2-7	CASSLQGTSYEQYF	TGTGCCAGCAGCCTACAGGGGACCTCCTACGAGCAGTACTTC
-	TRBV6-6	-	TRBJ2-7	CASRQTRDYEQYF	TGTGCCAGCAGGCAAACCCGTGACTACGAGCAGTACTTC
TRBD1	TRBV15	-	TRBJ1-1	CATSRERTGSSTEAFF	TGTGCCACCAGCAGAGAGCGGACAGGATCTAGCACTGAAGCTTTCTTT
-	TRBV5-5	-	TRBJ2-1	CASSLAHVGVSNEQFF	TGTGCCAGCAGCTTGGCCCATGTGGGAGTTTCGAATGAGCAGTTCTTC
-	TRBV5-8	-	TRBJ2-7	CASSLRWDGTYEQYF	TGTGCCAGCAGCTTGAGGTGGGACGGCACCTACGAGCAGTACTTC
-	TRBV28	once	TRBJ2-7	CASRGGEQYF	TGTGCCAGCAGGGGCGGTGAGCAGTACTTC
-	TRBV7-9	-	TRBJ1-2	CASSLVAVGRYGYTF	TGTGCCAGCAGCTTAGTAGCGGTTGGTCGGTATGGCTACACCTTC
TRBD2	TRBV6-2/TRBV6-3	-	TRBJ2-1	CASSYDSGGGNEQFF	TGTGCCAGCAGTTACGATAGCGGGGGGGGCAATGAGCAGTTCTTC
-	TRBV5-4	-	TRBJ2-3	CASSAFSTDTQYF	TGTGCCAGCAGCGCGTTTAGCACAGATACGCAGTATTTT
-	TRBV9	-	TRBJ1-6	CASSPGQSSYNSPLHF	TGTGCCAGCAGCCCCGGACAGAGCTCCTATAATTCACCCCTCCACTTT